This T cell receptor (beta chain) derives from a study of T cell changes during pregnancy in multiple sclerosis. Some clones are missing from TCRdb's copy, which holds only in-frame ones; the method was immunoSEQ multiplex PCR. This repertoire shows 65,000 to 85,000 clones, approximately 93% found once; its top ten account for approximately 1.4%. Germline CDR1 reads SGHRS; CDR2 reads YFSETQ. Trimming removed 0 bases from V and 0 bases from J, with 5 bases in between. This CDR3 is built from 14 residues. The specimen comprised peripheral blood, sampled in the second trimester of pregnancy. This clonotype was sampled from a female donor with multiple sclerosis, enrolled in a pregnancy study. J is TRBJ2-3 and V is TRBV5-1; D remains unclear. Here the CDR3 DNA reads TGCGCCAGCAGCTTGGGAGGAAGCACAGATACGCAGTATTTT. This gives the protein CASSLGGSTDTQYF.